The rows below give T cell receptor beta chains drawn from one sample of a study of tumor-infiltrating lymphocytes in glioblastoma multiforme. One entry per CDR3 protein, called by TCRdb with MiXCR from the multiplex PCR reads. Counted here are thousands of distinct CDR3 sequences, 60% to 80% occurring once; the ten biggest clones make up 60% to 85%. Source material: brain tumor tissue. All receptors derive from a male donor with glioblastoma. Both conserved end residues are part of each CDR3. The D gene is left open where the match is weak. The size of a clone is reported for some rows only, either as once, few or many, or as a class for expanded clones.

CASSFSRTSNGTQYF	TGTGCCAGCAGCTTTAGCAGGACGAGCAATGGAACCCAGTACTTC	TRBV11-2	TRBJ2-5	.	.
CASSFGQMNAEAFF	TGTGCCAGCAGCTTTGGACAGATGAACGCTGAAGCTTTCTTT	TRBV11-2	TRBJ1-1	.	.
CASSLDRGNEELF	TGTGCCAGCAGCTTAGATAGGGGGAATGAGGAACTATTC	TRBV11-2	TRBJ2-1	.	.
CASTTPFGQGLEVNTGELFF	TGTGCCAGCACCACCCCATTCGGCCAAGGGCTAGAGGTAAACACCGGGGAGCTGTTTTTT	TRBV11-2	TRBJ2-2	.	.
CASRRTGTGGGSPLHF	TGTGCCAGCAGGCGTACCGGGACAGGGGGGGGATCACCCCTCCACTTT	TRBV6-5	TRBJ1-6	.	TRBD1
CSAARGTWTAAF	TGCAGTGCAGCCCGGGGCACCTGGACAGCCGCTTTC	TRBV20-1	TRBJ1-2	.	.
CASGFSSLPLYEQYF	TGTGCAAGCGGCTTCTCTAGCCTACCACTATACGAGCAGTACTTC	TRBV11-2	TRBJ2-7	once	.
CASSFGLPRTPAYEQYF	TGTGCCAGCAGCTTCGGTTTACCAAGGACACCGGCCTACGAGCAGTACTTC	TRBV5-5	TRBJ2-7	medium-sized	.
CASSELTGNGYTF	TGTGCCAGCAGCGAACTGACAGGGAATGGCTACACCTTC	TRBV5-6	TRBJ1-2	.	TRBD1
CSASETRGRETQYF	TGCAGTGCTAGCGAAACTCGGGGCCGGGAGACCCAGTACTTC	TRBV20-1	TRBJ2-5	.	.
CASSFTGDEQYF	TGTGCCAGCAGCTTCACGGGAGACGAGCAGTACTTC	TRBV11-2	TRBJ2-7	.	.
CASSLDSLWRQRDEQYF	TGTGCCAGCAGCTTAGATTCCCTTTGGCGACAGAGGGACGAGCAGTACTTC	TRBV11-3	TRBJ2-7	.	.
CASSLSSGLSYEQYF	TGTGCCAGCAGCTTAAGCTCAGGGCTTTCCTACGAGCAGTACTTC	TRBV11-2	TRBJ2-7	.	.
CASSLSPNSYNEQFF	TGTGCCAGTAGCTTATCCCCCAACTCCTACAATGAGCAGTTCTTC	TRBV11-1	TRBJ2-1	.	.
CASSIFEQFF	TGTGCCAGCAGCATATTCGAGCAGTTCTTC	TRBV11-2	TRBJ2-1	.	.
CASSAQEGRLGTGELFF	TGTGCCAGCAGTGCCCAAGAAGGGCGCCTTGGCACCGGGGAGCTGTTTTTT	TRBV25-1	TRBJ2-2	medium-sized	.
CSANPDRAWDEQYF	TGCAGTGCTAACCCGGACAGAGCTTGGGACGAGCAGTACTTC	TRBV20-1	TRBJ2-7	.	.
CSALEGGRAAKNIQYF	TGCAGTGCACTCGAGGGCGGGAGGGCCGCCAAAAACATTCAGTACTTC	TRBV20-1	TRBJ2-4	.	TRBD2
CASSFNGTSKGTQYF	TGTGCCAGCAGCTTTAACGGGACCAGTAAGGGAACCCAGTACTTC	TRBV11-2	TRBJ2-5	.	.
CASSLYETTSYEQYF	TGCGCCAGCAGCTTGTACGAGACTACCTCCTACGAGCAGTACTTC	TRBV5-1	TRBJ2-7	.	.
CSSTPSFSQGLAVNTGELFF	TGTTCCAGCACCCCCTCATTCAGCCAAGGGCTAGCGGTAAACACCGGGGAGCTGTTTTTC	TRBV11-2	TRBJ2-2	.	TRBD2
CASSELSGGRWNEQFF	TGCGCCAGCAGTGAGTTGAGCGGGGGGCGGTGGAATGAACAGTTCTTC	TRBV10-2	TRBJ2-1	.	TRBD2
CASSHGTLYNEQFF	TGTGCCAGCAGTCACGGGACCCTCTACAATGAGCAGTTCTTC	TRBV12-3/TRBV12-4	TRBJ2-1	.	.
CANSFSWTSKGAQYF	TGTGCCAACAGCTTTAGCTGGACCAGCAAAGGAGCCCAGTACTTC	TRBV11-2	TRBJ2-5	.	.
CSANPGHTNSNQPQHF	TGCAGTGCTAATCCGGGACACACAAATAGCAATCAGCCCCAGCATTTT	TRBV20-1	TRBJ1-5	few	.
CASSLGRAGTEAFF	TGTGCCAGCAGCTTAGGGAGGGCGGGCACTGAAGCCTTCTTT	TRBV11-1	TRBJ1-1	.	.
CASSPAASSGRSQETQYF	TGTGCCAGCAGCCCAGCCGCCTCTAGCGGGAGATCCCAAGAGACCCAGTACTTC	TRBV7-9	TRBJ2-5	medium-sized	TRBD2
CSVEGHRQGASTF	TGCAGCGTTGAAGGCCACCGACAGGGCGCTTCTACCTTC	TRBV29-1	TRBJ1-2	.	TRBD1
CASKGGNGQFF	TGCGCCAGCAAAGGCGGAAATGGGCAGTTCTTC	TRBV10-1	TRBJ2-1	.	.
CSARDGQGSSSPLHF	TGCAGTGCTAGAGACGGACAGGGGAGTAGCTCACCCCTCCACTTT	TRBV20-1	TRBJ1-6	.	TRBD1
CSATRLAGGPSTDTQYF	TGCAGTGCCACCCGACTAGCGGGAGGGCCGAGCACAGATACGCAGTATTTT	TRBV20-1	TRBJ2-3	.	TRBD2
CASSPDGPLAKNIQYF	TGCGCCAGCAGCCCAGACGGCCCCTTAGCCAAAAACATTCAGTACTTC	TRBV4-3	TRBJ2-4	.	.
CSAPGQGAYERYF	TGCAGTGCTCCGGGACAAGGGGCCTACGAGCGGTACTTC	TRBV20-1	TRBJ2-7	once	.
CASSSPSSGSGNGQFF	TGTGCCAGCAGCTCCCCGTCTAGCGGGAGCGGCAATGGGCAGTTCTTC	TRBV11-2	TRBJ2-1	.	TRBD2
CASSQDLTSADGYTF	TGTGCCAGCAGCCAAGATTTGACGTCAGCCGATGGCTACACCTTC	TRBV4-2	TRBJ1-2	.	.
CSARDLGYGETQYF	TGCAGTGCTAGAGATCTGGGGTATGGAGAGACCCAGTACTTC	TRBV20-1	TRBJ2-5	once	.
CASSWTLSNQPQHF	TGTGCCAGCAGCTGGACATTGAGCAATCAGCCCCAGCATTTT	TRBV12-3/TRBV12-4	TRBJ1-5	once	.
CASTPSFGRGLVVNTGELFF	TGTGCCAGCACACCCTCATTCGGCCGAGGGCTAGTGGTAAACACCGGGGAGCTGTTTTTT	TRBV11-2	TRBJ2-2	.	.
CASSQDPSVGDVKSDTQYF	TGCGCCAGCAGCCAAGATCCGAGCGTAGGGGACGTTAAGTCAGATACGCAGTATTTT	TRBV4-1	TRBJ2-3	.	.
CTSTLSFGQGLAVNIGELFF	TGTACCAGCACCCTCTCATTCGGCCAAGGGCTAGCGGTAAACATCGGGGAGCTGTTTTTT	TRBV11-2	TRBJ2-2	.	TRBD2
CASSLKTGPNTEAFF	TGCGCCAGCAGCCTGAAAACGGGACCGAACACTGAAGCTTTCTTT	TRBV4-1	TRBJ1-1	once	.
CASPPSFGQGLAVKTGGLFF	TGTGCCAGCCCCCCCTCATTCGGCCAAGGGCTAGCGGTAAAGACCGGGGGGCTGTTTTTT	TRBV11-2	TRBJ2-2	once	TRBD2
CASCIFNGQFF	TGTGCCAGCTGCATATTCAATGGGCAGTTCTTT	TRBV11-2	TRBJ2-1	.	.
CASSLGYQPQHF	TGTGCCAGCAGTTTAGGTTATCAGCCCCAGCATTTT	TRBV12-3/TRBV12-4	TRBJ1-5	.	.
CASSNTSGSWETQYF	TGTGCCAGCAGCAATACTAGCGGGAGTTGGGAGACCCAGTACTTC	TRBV21-1	TRBJ2-5	few	.
CAVQETGGYIEQFF	TGTGCCGTTCAGGAGACAGGGGGTTACATTGAGCAGTTCTTC	TRBV30	TRBJ2-1	.	TRBD1
CSASRTGGNQETQYF	TGCAGTGCCAGTCGGACAGGGGGCAATCAAGAGACCCAGTACTTC	TRBV20-1	TRBJ2-5	once	TRBD1
CASSPHTGFLEQYF	TGTGCCAGCAGCCCCCACACAGGATTCCTCGAGCAGTACTTC	TRBV11-2	TRBJ2-7	many	.
CSAIRIGAYQETQYF	TGTAGTGCTATTCGGATAGGGGCTTACCAAGAGACCCAGTACTTC	TRBV20-1	TRBJ2-5	.	.
CATRQGDIQYF	TGTGCCACCCGACAGGGGGACATTCAGTACTTC	TRBV6-1	TRBJ2-4	.	TRBD1
CATSDPTSGGTGELFF	TGTGCCACCAGTGACCCCACTAGTGGAGGCACCGGGGAGCTGTTTTTT	TRBV24-1	TRBJ2-2	.	.
CATSDLRDTGELFF	TGTGCCACCAGTGATTTACGGGACACCGGGGAGCTGTTTTTT	TRBV24-1	TRBJ2-2	.	.
CASSQEERPSNEQFF	TGCGCCAGCAGCCAAGAAGAAAGGCCCTCTAATGAGCAATTCTTC	TRBV4-1	TRBJ2-1	.	.
CSATHRASGNTIYF	TGCAGTGCTACACACAGGGCCTCTGGAAACACCATATACTTT	TRBV20-1	TRBJ1-3	many	.
CASVGGGQGSYGYTF	TGTGCCAGCGTCGGGGGGGGACAGGGAAGCTATGGCTACACCTTC	TRBV6-5	TRBJ1-2	few	TRBD1
CASSQGAGGPHNEQFF	TGTGCCAGCAGCCAAGGGGCGGGGGGGCCCCACAATGAGCAGTTCTTC	TRBV4-2	TRBJ2-1	.	TRBD2
CASSPRNSYNEQFF	TGTGCCAGCAGCCCCCGTAACTCCTACAATGAGCAGTTCTTC	TRBV11-3	TRBJ2-1	.	.
CASSQSGDTQYF	TGTGCCAGCAGCCAATCCGGAGATACGCAGTATTTT	TRBV4-2	TRBJ2-3	.	.
CASSRLANSYNEQFF	TGTGCCAGCAGTCGACTAGCGAATTCCTACAATGAGCAGTTCTTC	TRBV2	TRBJ2-1	many	TRBD2
CASSLDRGQADTQCF	TGTGCCAGCAGCTTAGACAGGGGGCAGGCAGATACGCAGTGTTTT	TRBV11-1	TRBJ2-3	.	TRBD1